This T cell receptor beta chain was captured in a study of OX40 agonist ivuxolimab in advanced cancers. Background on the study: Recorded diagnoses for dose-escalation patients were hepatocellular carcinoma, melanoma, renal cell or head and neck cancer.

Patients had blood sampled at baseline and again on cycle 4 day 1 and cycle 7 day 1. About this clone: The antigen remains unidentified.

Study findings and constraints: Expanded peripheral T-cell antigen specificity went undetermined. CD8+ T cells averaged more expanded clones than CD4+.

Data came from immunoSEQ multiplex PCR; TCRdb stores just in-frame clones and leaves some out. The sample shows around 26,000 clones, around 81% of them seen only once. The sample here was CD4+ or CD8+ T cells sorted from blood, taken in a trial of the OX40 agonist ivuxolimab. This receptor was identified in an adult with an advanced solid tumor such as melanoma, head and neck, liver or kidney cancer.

The CDR3 sequence: CASSFFEGRHQPQHF. The CDR3 DNA is TGTGCCAGCAGTTTTTTCGAGGGACGCCACCAGCCCCAGCATTTT. The chain has TRBV28 and TRBJ1-5, with D possibly TRBD1 on 5 matching bases. Germline CDR1 reads MDHEN; CDR2 reads SYDVKM. This CDR3 is 15 amino acids long. The V and J ends lost 3 bases and 7 bases respectively, with 16 bases between them.